This T cell receptor (beta chain) was profiled in a study of somatic mutations in cytotoxic T cells in rheumatoid arthritis. Regarding the study as a whole: With age, CD8+ clonality increased in rheumatoid arthritis patients, whereas no such increase appeared in healthy controls. CD8+ T cells showed clonality that did not differ significantly between patients with rheumatoid arthritis and age-matched healthy controls.

Assay used: immunoSEQ multiplex PCR; TCRdb lists only in-frame clones, some missing. The data contain about 26,000 clones, about four fifths of them singletons. The CDR3 covers 15 residues. Deletions cut 0 bases from V and 2 bases from J, with 9 bases between. Looked up from germline, CDR1 is MRHNA and CDR2 is SNTAGT. Regarding this clone: Its specificity is not known.

Specimen: CD8+ T cells sorted from blood. The V and J genes are TRBV6-4 and TRBJ2-3; no firm D call. The clonotype comes from a man aged 50 to 59 in good health. The CDR3 coding sequence is TGTGCCAGCAGTGACTCCGTTGGAGACACAGATACGCAGTATTTT. Translated: CASSDSVGDTDTQYF.